This T cell receptor (beta chain) is drawn from a study of chemoradiotherapy in HPV16-positive cancers. Study-level results: Candidate HPV-specific clones and E7-related TCR motifs grew in tumor during treatment.

Libraries were prepared by immunoSEQ multiplex PCR; TCRdb keeps only in-frame clonotypes and omits some of them. Among just over 15,000 clones listed, around four fifths were seen once. Remarks on this clone: The antigen remains unidentified.

Sample collection occurred from a patient who underwent chemoradiotherapy. The TCR comes from a human donor with HPV-associated anogenital cancer.

CDR3 region: CASSSSLAASNEQFF. CDR3 DNA sequence: TGTGCCAGCAGCTCGTCCCTTGCGGCTTCCAATGAGCAGTTCTTC. The J gene is TRBJ2-1, the V gene TRBV9; D not certain. Germline V CDR1 and CDR2: SGDLS, YYNGEE. V lost 4 bases to trimming and J lost 6 bases, with 17 bases between them. The CDR3 has 15 residues.